These 18 T cell receptor beta chains originate from one sample sequenced in a study of shared clonotypes between healthy human individuals. Some clones are missing from TCRdb's copy, which holds only in-frame ones; the method was immunoSEQ multiplex PCR. This sample carries about 2.3 million clones, roughly 93% of them seen once, and the ten largest clones take 0.39%. The specimen was naive CD4+ T cells from PBMCs. Subset in this sample: CD45RA+ positively selected. The receptors were gathered from a man aged 18 to 29 in good health. Some clones in this sample may be carry-over from other donors' samples.

The CDR3 bases are TGTGCCAGCGATACAGGGGGGAGCTCTGGAAACACCATATATTTT. This gives the protein CASDTGGSSGNTIYF. The J gene is TRBJ1-3, the V gene TRBV2, with TRBD1 identical over 8 bases. CDR1 is SNHLY and CDR2 is FYNNEI in the germline V gene. The CDR3 totals 15 residues. V shed 8 bases and J 0 bases; nucleotides not matched to a gene: 6.

This clone was recorded only once. This CDR3 reads CASSLGGTQNTEAFF. In nucleotides, the CDR3 is TGTGCCAGCAGTTTGGGGGGCACCCAGAACACTGAAGCTTTCTTT. V gene TRBV28 combines with J gene TRBJ1-1; D may be TRBD1 (6 bases). Germline loops: CDR1 MDHEN, CDR2 SYDVKM. Trimming removed 3 bases at V and 1 base at J, with 12 bases between. There are 15 residues in the CDR3.

This chain links TRBV4-1 with TRBJ1-3; the D is unclear. The ends were cut back, 4 bases at V and 8 bases at J, with 21 bases in the middle. The CDR3 has 16 amino acids. Germline loops: CDR1 MGHRA, CDR2 YSYEKL. DNA of the CDR3: TGCGCCAGCAGCCCCTACGAAACGGCCACGGCGGACACCATATATTTT. This gives the protein CASSPYETATADTIYF.

The chain is built from TRBV28 and TRBJ1-1; no firm D call. There are 15 residues in the CDR3. Germline CDR1 and CDR2: MDHEN and SYDVKM. V lost 5 bases to trimming and J lost 3 bases, with 16 bases between them. Here the CDR3 DNA reads TGTGCCAGCAGTCCCACAACCCTTAAGTACACTGAAGCTTTCTTT. Amino acid sequence: CASSPTTLKYTEAFF.

The chain uses TRBV6-5 and TRBJ1-6; a possible D gene is TRBD1 (6 bases). The CDR3 length is 14 residues. Germline V CDR1 and CDR2: MNHEY, SVGAGI. V lost 6 bases, J lost 9 bases, and 15 bases lay in between. The CDR3 loop is CASSLGDNSSPLHF. CDR3 sequence (DNA): TGTGCCAGCAGCCTTGGGGACAATTCTTCACCCCTCCACTTT.

The chain links TRBV6-5 to TRBJ1-5; D might be TRBD1 (5 bases). Germline CDR1 and CDR2: MNHEY and SVGAGI. The length of the CDR3 is 13 residues. Trimming pared 6 bases from V and 5 bases from J, leaving 11 bases between. The CDR3 DNA reads as TGTGCCAGCAGCAGGGTTGGGGATCAGCCCCAGCATTTT. It yields the protein CASSRVGDQPQHF.

The chain employs TRBV6-1 and TRBJ1-2; 7 bases line up with TRBD1. The V gene's germline CDR1 is MNHNS and CDR2 SASEGT. Germline trimming cut 4 bases from V and 5 bases from J; bases unmatched to any gene: 7. The CDR3 covers 14 residues. The CDR3 reads CASSGSTGFYGYTF. In DNA, the CDR3 is TGTGCCAGCAGTGGGTCGACAGGGTTTTATGGCTACACCTTC.

The genes are TRBV29-1 and TRBJ1-2; 10 nucleotides agree with TRBD1. Germline-derived CDR1 and CDR2 are SQVTM and ANQGSEA. This CDR3 comprises 13 residues. J lost 7 bases, V lost 5 bases, and 7 bases had no gene match. The CDR3, as DNA: TGCAGCGTTCTCCGACAGGGGGCTGGTGGCTACACCTTC. Translation gives CSVLRQGAGGYTF.

V is TRBV7-9 and J is TRBJ2-3, with 8 bases matching TRBD2. With V trimmed by 4 bases and J by 4 bases, 19 bases remained unmatched. Germline V gives CDR1 SEHNR, CDR2 FQNEAQ (reference sequence). CDR3 length: 19 residues. CDR3 sequence reads: CASSSRSEFQREPADTQYF. CDR3 sequence (DNA): TGTGCCAGCAGCTCGAGGTCGGAATTTCAGCGGGAGCCAGCAGATACGCAGTATTTT.

The chain combines TRBV6-1 with TRBJ1-4; D is ambiguous. CDR1 and CDR2 (germline): MNHNS, SASEGT. This CDR3 has 17 residues. V was shortened by 3 bases and J by 0 bases, with 14 bases between the two germline ends. The CDR3 is CASSEMIPRATNEKLFF. CDR3 sequence (DNA): TGTGCCAGCAGTGAGATGATCCCGCGGGCAACTAATGAAAAACTGTTTTTT.

The chain combines TRBV6-5 with TRBJ2-3; D remains ambiguous. The length of the CDR3 is 12 residues. The germline V and J ends were trimmed by 11 bases and 3 bases, with 12 bases remaining between them. Per the germline V gene, CDR1 is MNHEY and CDR2 is SVGAGI. CDR3 region: CAASSTTDTQYF. CDR3 coding DNA: TGTGCCGCCTCGAGCACAACAGATACGCAGTATTTT.

V and J are TRBV4-3 and TRBJ2-7; 10 bases are shared with TRBD2. Germline CDR1 and CDR2: LGHNA and YSLEER. The CDR3 consists of 19 residues. The J segment lost 2 bases and the V segment lost 0 bases, leaving 13 bases of the junction unmatched. The CDR3 sequence is CASSQDSIGAGGPPYEQYF. The DNA of the CDR3 is TGCGCCAGCAGCCAAGATTCGATTGGAGCGGGAGGGCCCCCCTACGAGCAGTACTTC.

The V and J genes are TRBV2 and TRBJ2-2; 7 bases map to TRBD1. J gave up 6 bases and V 8 bases, and 12 bases lay outside the gene matches. The CDR3 is 15 residues long. Germline V gene sequence: CDR1 SNHLY, CDR2 FYNNEI. The CDR3 protein is CASLTGIRGSGELFF. DNA of the CDR3: TGTGCCAGCCTCACAGGGATCAGGGGGTCCGGGGAGCTGTTTTTT.

V usage is TRBV10-3 and J usage is TRBJ2-1, with D tentatively TRBD2 (5 bases). Deletions cut 7 bases from V and 2 bases from J, with 9 bases between. The CDR3 totals 13 residues. From germline, CDR1 is ENHRY and CDR2 SYGVKD. CDR3 in amino acids: CAITDGTYNEQFF. The CDR3 DNA is TGTGCCATCACTGACGGGACCTACAATGAGCAGTTCTTC.

The chain uses TRBV28 and TRBJ1-2, with D tentatively TRBD1 (5 bases). Trimming took off 4 bases at V and 4 bases at J, with 19 bases between the two ends. CDR3 length: 16 amino acids. The germline V gene encodes CDR1 MDHEN and CDR2 SYDVKM. CDR3 amino acids: CASSYRAVGLLYGYTF. The CDR3, as DNA: TGTGCCAGCAGTTACCGGGCGGTGGGACTCCTCTATGGCTACACCTTC.

Regarding this clone: Within the sample, other DNA sequences also encode this same CDR3. This sequence joins TRBV6-5 and TRBJ2-7; D is perhaps TRBD1 or TRBD2 (6 bases each). With 2 bases removed from V and 0 bases from J, the gap between germline ends came to 11 bases. Germline CDR1 reads MNHEY; CDR2 reads SVGAGI. This CDR3 comprises 15 residues. CDR3 sequence (DNA): TGTGCCAGCAGTTACGGAGGGGGTACCTCCTACGAGCAGTACTTC. This translates into CASSYGGGTSYEQYF.

In DNA, the CDR3 is TGTGCCAGCAGCTTAAGGACTAGCGGGAGCGGGAGCTCCTACAATGAGCAGTTCTTC. Protein product: CASSLRTSGSGSSYNEQFF. The chain joins TRBV7-8 to TRBJ2-1, with 13 bases matching TRBD2. Per the germline V gene, CDR1 is SGHVS and CDR2 is FQNEAQ. V shed 2 bases, J shed 0 bases, and the junction held 7 bases outside the gene matches. The CDR3 runs 19 residues.

The rearrangement joins TRBV5-1 to TRBJ2-1, with 9 bases fitting TRBD1. The CDR3 is 18 residues long. The germline gives CDR1 SGHRS, CDR2 YFSETQ. Germline trimming cut 1 base from V and 9 bases from J; bases unmatched to any gene: 17. For the CDR3, the DNA is TGCGCCAGCAGCTTGCTGACCCCTTCCGGGACAGGGTTTAGTGAGCAGTTCTTC. Translated, it gives CASSLLTPSGTGFSEQFF.